Detailed here is one T cell receptor beta chain. Its antigen is currently unknown. The source of the sample is a study of tissue T cells after allogeneic stem cell transplantation. At the level of the study: Several unmodified and three CD34-selected T-cell-depleted grafts went to graft-versus-host disease patients. Every graft-versus-host disease patient had gastrointestinal disease and got several lines of graft-versus-host disease therapy. Whole-study findings and limits: Shared clones across patients were few; motif clustering revealed tissue-specific shared signatures.

Here immunoSEQ multiplex PCR was the method, and the copy in TCRdb shows in-frame clones only, minus some. The data contain 20,000 to 30,000 clones, about 89% of them singletons. The source material was blood, sampled before transplantation. The clonotype originates from a male donor older than 55 who later had graft-versus-host disease after an allogeneic stem cell transplant.

In DNA, the CDR3 is TGTGCCAGCAGCTCAACCCGGACAGCGGCCGGTGGCTACACCTTC. Amino acids: CASSSTRTAAGGYTF. V usage is TRBV11-2 and J usage is TRBJ1-2, with D possibly TRBD1 on 6 matching bases. The V gene lost 4 bases and the J gene lost 7 bases, with 19 bases spanning the gap. CDR1 and CDR2 (germline): SGHAT, FQNNGV. This CDR3 comprises 15 residues.